This passage covers 5 T cell receptor beta chains from one sample sequenced in a study of blood T cell repertoires in COVID-19. Some clones are missing from TCRdb's copy, which holds only in-frame ones; the method was immunoSEQ multiplex PCR. The table lists about 39,000 clones, roughly 77% of them singletons. The sequenced material came from peripheral blood. Every receptor here comes from a human donor in a cohort sampled during active or convalescent COVID-19. The donor label of this sample is uncertain.

Points on this clone: At one end, the junction sequence differs from germline, possibly due to a read error. V gene TRBV6-5 combines with J gene TRBJ2-3, with 12 bases identical to TRBD2. This CDR3 region has 15 residues. The V gene's germline CDR1 is MNHEY and CDR2 SVGAGI. CDR3 DNA: TGTGCCAGCAGCTACTCTAGCGGGAGGGCCCATACGCAGTATTTT. It yields the protein CASSYSSGRAHTQYF.

The V call is TRBV19, the J call TRBJ1-2; TRBD1 is a possible D gene (6 bases). The CDR3 contains 12 residues. Germline-derived CDR1 and CDR2 are LNHDA and SQIVND (reference sequence). V was trimmed by 11 bases and J by 4 bases, leaving 14 bases between them. This CDR3 reads CAVTQGSYGYTF. For the CDR3, the DNA is TGTGCCGTTACACAGGGTAGCTATGGCTACACCTTC.

This clone occurred once. V usage is TRBV6-2 or TRBV6-3 and J usage is TRBJ2-3; 8 nucleotides match TRBD1. Germline-derived CDR1 and CDR2 are MNHEY and SVGEGT. V lost 1 base and J lost 3; bases outside the gene matches: 3. CDR3 length: 15 amino acids. In DNA, the CDR3 is TGTGCCAGCAGTTACTACAGGGGGAGGACAGATACGCAGTATTTT. This codes for CASSYYRGRTDTQYF.

The V call is TRBV6-5, the J call TRBJ1-5; D gene ambiguous. Germline-derived CDR1 and CDR2 are MNHEY and SVGAGI. This CDR3 region has 11 residues. Deletions cut 6 bases from V and 11 bases from J, with 11 bases between. CDR3 amino acids: CASSLVETQHF. In DNA form, the CDR3 reads TGTGCCAGCAGCTTAGTCGAGACCCAGCATTTT.

The chain has TRBV21-1 and TRBJ2-1; the table's D gene call, TRBD2, was not cross checked with the DNA. TRBV21-1 is labeled a pseudogene. The CDR3 sequence is 18 residues long. CDR3 sequence: CASSTLGTSELVWDEQFF. In DNA, the CDR3 is TGTGCCAGCAGCACCCTAGGGACTTCGGAGCTGGTGTGGGATGAGCAGTTCTTC.